The clone carrying this T cell receptor beta chain was detected ten times or more. What it binds is unknown. This sample is drawn from a study of T cells in Graves' hyperthyroidism and ophthalmopathy. Researchers took RNA transcripts and amplified the TCR beta CDR3 regions from them. HTBI primers were used for first-round RT-PCR of the TCR CDR3. TCRdb independently ran MiXCR on the multiplex PCR reads; one entry per CDR3 protein. The data contain about 570,000 distinct CDR3 sequences, approximately 44% of them singletons. This CDR3 contains 12 residues. CDR1 is ENHRY, CDR2 SYGVKD, per germline. V lost 7 bases, J lost 0 bases, and 5 bases lay in between. Whole-study results and caveats: Within blood appeared most thyroid clonotypes that had expanded above 0.001. The model predicted ophthalmopathy a median roughly 6.5 months before onset.

J is TRBJ2-3 and V is TRBV10-3; D is undetermined. Source material: peripheral blood or thyroid tissue (not recorded which). The source of this sequence is an adult woman with Graves' disease, either hyperthyroidism or ophthalmopathy (not recorded which). DNA of the CDR3: TGTGCCATCAAGGGTAGCACAGATACGCAGTATTTT. This sequence encodes CAIKGSTDTQYF.